A single TCR beta chain is shown here with its context. Its antigen has not been determined. This specimen comes from a study of cytomegalovirus exposure and HLA in healthy donors (dated by TCRdb to the late 2010s). Background on the whole study: In an earlier analysis of roughly 590 of the donors, 276 Gb of sequence data and 90 million to 120 million unique TCR beta sequences from about 179 million T cells were reported. About 280 gigabases of sequencing data and approximately 84 million unique TCR sequences were included in an early release covering 550 to 650 HLA-typed donors. The genetic ancestry cluster associated with self-reported Caucasian donors included about 81% of the 398 genotyped donors. The study aimed to test whether signatures of past pathogen exposure could be identified by cataloging public T cell receptors. Using immunosequencing, the study profiled T cell repertoires from fewer than 700 subjects and related those repertoires to cytomegalovirus serostatus. Besides the first cohort of roughly 640 subjects, a separate validation cohort made up of 95 to 150 different subjects was used. To predict cytomegalovirus infection status, the study brought together high-throughput TCR immunosequencing, statistical association of individual TCRs with disease status, and machine learning. To study patterns of TCR occurrence, a later analysis re-analyzed previously published TCR beta repertoires from around 670 donors and added high-resolution HLA genotyping. In the later analysis, no new phenotypic data were used to find candidate immune exposures; instead, reliance was placed on TCR beta sequences and their occurrence across donors. To decide whether each TCR beta V gene segment behaved as functional or pseudogenic, an earlier analysis of approximately 620 of the donors relied on high-throughput TCR beta sequencing. Donor age, sex, ethnicity and CMV serostatus were compiled alongside the repertoire data. In a later genetic analysis, genome-wide SNP genotypes for about 55% of the roughly 700 donors were used, and that subset was treated as a discovery cohort. All discovery cohort repertoires had been generated using a single sequencing platform. Class I and class II HLA loci were covered by the typing at four-digit resolution. Typing coverage varied by locus: 629-630 donors for A, B, C, DRB1 and DQB1; around 560 for DQA1; more than 600 for DPA1; fewer than 480 for DPB1. Because of strong linkage in the cohort, roughly five DR-DQ haplotypes were treated as single units for association and clustering. Among 300 to 500 genotyped donors of the cohort, an average of roughly 230,000 unique TCR beta nucleotide sequences was sequenced per donor, of which 15% to 20% were non-productive. Study-wide findings and limitations: Several of the top co-occurrence clusters appeared to be linked to parvovirus B19, influenza, CMV and Epstein-Barr virus, according to a later analysis. Broadly in line with IMGT annotations, most TCR beta V segments showed up in productive rearrangements about 90% or about 30% of the time in an earlier analysis of some 590 of the donors. It was suggested by the authors that the approach could potentially be generalized to other disease states and immunological phenotypes. In both the original and validation cohorts, the classifier was reported to diagnose cytomegalovirus status with high specificity and sensitivity. CMV serostatus was the only immune exposure information available for the cohort. In the study, 150 to 200 TCR beta chains were listed as associated with cytomegalovirus. An association between a missense DCLRE1C variant and V-gene and J-gene trimming of TCR beta chains was found in a later genetic analysis and replicated in an independent cohort. Compared with the roughly 670-donor mean, donors in an Asian-associated ancestry cluster had fewer N-insertions in productive TCRs, according to a later genetic analysis. Across donors, most TCR sequences were observed very rarely, whereas some public TCRs were present in many individuals. The 87-base-pair reads could not distinguish some IMGT-functional V segments, including TRBV6-2 and TRBV6-3, so those segments were excluded. In vitro tests confirmed that a few of the cytomegalovirus-associated TCR beta chains recognize cytomegalovirus antigens. HLA typing was unavailable for some donors at each locus, so association tests used only the typed subset. The presence/absence analyses assumed that sequencing depth was roughly uniform across donors, and that assumption may not be true. According to a later analysis, TCR association rates differed among HLA loci, with DRB1 alleles showing the most associated TCRs and HLA-C alleles showing the fewest. In a later analysis, HLA-associated TCR beta chains were found to be more clonally expanded and to have lower generation probabilities than equally common non-associated chains. Approximately 18 rarely observed V segments, including chromosome 9 orphons, were excluded from the earlier analysis of a few hundred of the donors because counts were too low. At a false discovery rate of 0.05, a later analysis linked under 20,000 TCR beta sequences to specific HLA alleles. Assigning TCR associations to individual alleles was difficult when HLA alleles, especially DR and DQ, strongly co-occurred. In a later analysis, most CMV-associated TCR beta chains were found to appear HLA-restricted, with HLA associations seemingly driven largely by CMV exposure. A further reported finding was that TCR beta sequences accurately predicted the HLA-A and HLA-B alleles for most subjects in the first cohort. Linkage disequilibrium might explain the correlated functional status among segregating V segments, but an unknown experimental factor could not be ruled out. Only TCR beta chains were sequenced in this cohort, and the absence of alpha or paired-chain data limited detectable features. A cluster of highly shared sequence variants was judged likely to be a technical artifact of the sequencing pipeline.

The cohort comprised 670 or so healthy bone marrow donors. At the time of sampling, every cohort member was nominally healthy, though immune exposures that went unrecorded were likely present. The donor tested CMV seronegative, placing the donor among the 352 seronegative members of the cohort. Every donor gave a peripheral blood sample, and the peripheral blood mononuclear cells from that sample were used for TCR beta sequencing. The Qiagen DNeasy Blood Extraction Kit was used to extract genomic DNA from the blood cell samples. CDR1 and CDR2 (LNHDA, SQIVND) derive from the germline V gene (reference sequence). From the cysteine up to the phenylalanine, the CDR3 has a length of 14 residues. Only the CDR3 DNA is retained, 42 bases long and in frame from the first base. V is clipped by 1 base and J by 8 bases, and the sequence between their germline boundaries is 12 bases long. The library was produced with the immunoSEQ multiplex PCR assay. For the multiplex PCR, a mixture combining 60 forward primers for TCR Vbeta segments and 13 reverse primers for TCR Jbeta segments was used. The CDR3 region of rearranged TCR beta genes was amplified from genomic DNA by a multiplex PCR assay. On the Illumina HiSeq System, the amplified TCR beta libraries were sequenced as 87-base-pair reads. From the authors' description of their analysis: In a later analysis, tens of millions of unique TCR beta chains were counted across the roughly 670 repertoires, and approximately 11 million of these chains were shared by at least two donors. To remove PCR and sequencing errors, raw reads were error-corrected and collapsed into unique sequences using a nearest-neighbor algorithm that merged closely related sequences. To assign V, D and J gene segments, CDR3 sequences were aligned to IMGT reference sequences. For a sequence to be retained, a match of at least six nucleotides was required to both a V gene segment and a J gene segment. Rearrangements were called productive when the CDR3 lacked stop codons and stayed in frame with V and J; all others were non-productive. CDR3 was defined according to IMGT convention as the region running from the second conserved V-encoded cysteine to the conserved J-encoded phenylalanine. Sequences without an unambiguous match to a single V gene segment were excluded from the earlier analysis of about 640 of the donors. In an earlier analysis of several hundred of the donors, V segments were called functional above 56.7% productive rearrangements and were called segregating when the between-donor standard deviation exceeded 5%. A statistical classification framework was built to diagnose cytomegalovirus status from the catalog of TCR beta chain sequences. V and J gene assignment, in a later analysis, came from comparing TCR nucleotide sequences with IMGT/GENE-DB human TR gene sequences. The TCRdist pipeline was used in a later analysis to assign CDR3 sequences and most-parsimonious VDJ recombination scenarios. In a later analysis, each TCR beta chain was defined by its CDR3 amino acid sequence together with its V-gene family, and reads without a unique V-gene family were excluded. A later analysis removed roughly 590 highly shared, low-generation-probability nucleotide sequences to deal with suspected cross-contamination and a sequencing artifact. In a later analysis, a clonal expansion index for each public chain was calculated from normalized within-repertoire ranks of inferred template counts. A later analysis computed generation probabilities with a VDJ recombination model fitted to out-of-frame rearrangements, and checked the results against IGoR. In a later analysis, hypergeometric tests were used to score TCR-TCR, TCR-HLA and TCR-CMV co-occurrence, with a repertoire-size bias correction applied to TCR pairs. A later analysis estimated false discovery rates by permuting HLA or CMV assignments 20 times. In a later analysis, co-occurring TCRs were grouped with DBSCAN, and TCRdist sequence similarity was added when clustering was performed within HLA-allele-positive subsets. Repertoires with fewer than 30,000 or more than 120,000 public chains were left out of co-occurrence clustering, as were a few repertoires with anomalous nucleotide sharing. The table was pulled from immuneACCESS by TCRdb, which kept in-frame rearrangements only. Such tables lose some clones; where checked, under half of the loss comes from unresolved V genes, and the rest has no known cause. For V, J and clone size, that table is used; D and trimming come from the DNA. This sample's records show 130,000 or so clones. The ten top clones hold under 2.5% of the sample.

The rearranged chain carries TRBV19 and TRBJ2-4; TRBD1 is perhaps the D gene, given 5 matching bases. Specimen: PBMCs. The receptor's source is a woman under 30 in good health and CMV-seronegative. This receptor carries the CDR3 CASSIVSGSDIQYF. The DNA is as follows: TGTGCCAGTAGTATAGTATCAGGGTCGGACATTCAGTACTTC. Joined to the reference TRBV19 and TRBJ2-4 proteins, this CDR3 gives the full variable domain: DGGITQSPKYLFRKEGQNVTLSCEQNLNHDAMYWYRQDPGQGLRLIYYSQIVNDFQKGDIAEGYSVSREKKESFPLTVTSAQKNPTAFYLCASSIVSGSDIQYFGAGTRLSVL.